This TCR beta chain was captured in a study of cytomegalovirus exposure and HLA in healthy donors. Among the donors, all were healthy bone marrow donors. CDR1 MNHEY and CDR2 SMNVEV come from the germline V gene (reference sequence). V lost 5 bases to trimming and J lost 5 bases, with 19 bases between them. The CDR3 runs 15 residues. Of note for this clone: Antigen unknown.

Study conclusions and caveats: It emerged from a later analysis that several of the most significant clusters appeared to be linked to common viral pathogens. A link between a missense DCLRE1C variant and TCR beta V- and J-gene trimming emerged from a later analysis.

Amplification used 60 Vbeta primers and 13 Jbeta primers. Method: immunoSEQ multiplex PCR; TCRdb's copy keeps in-frame clones and lacks some. The table lists 150,000 to 200,000 clones, about 80% of them singletons. Sequenced material: PBMCs. The rearrangement uses TRBV27 and TRBJ2-7, with a possible D match to TRBD1 (6 bases). The clonotype was recovered from a woman under 40 in good health and CMV-seropositive. CDR3 region: CASSPNPQGVDEQYF. The CDR3 DNA sequence: TGTGCCAGCAGTCCCAACCCACAGGGTGTAGACGAGCAGTACTTC.